This T cell receptor beta chain was recorded in a study of blood T cell repertoires in COVID-19. Study information: COVID-19 samples from acute and convalescent phases originated in the United States, Italy and Spain.

The protocol was immunoSEQ multiplex PCR, while the TCRdb copy is restricted to in-frame clones and leaves out a portion. Of over 100,000 clones listed, roughly nine tenths are singletons. The CDR3 sequence is 14 residues long. V shed 0 bases and J shed 5 bases, with 9 bases lying between them. Germline V gives CDR1 SGDLS, CDR2 YYNGEE. The gene calls are TRBV9 and TRBJ1-5, with a weak D call TRBD1 (5 bases). The sequenced sample was peripheral blood. This clonotype was obtained from a human donor in a cohort sampled during active COVID-19. CDR3: CASSVGQFDQPQHF. CDR3 DNA sequence: TGTGCCAGCAGCGTAGGACAGTTCGATCAGCCCCAGCATTTT.